A single sample is the source of the 18 T cell receptor beta chains below, sequenced in a study of tumor-infiltrating lymphocytes in primary liver carcinoma. Production of TCR beta cDNA used 400 to 600 ng total RNA together with a constant-region primer. Library construction for TCR beta comprised three nested multiplex PCR rounds performed with slightly modified ARM-PCR. The first two PCR rounds used TRBV1-TRBV30 forward primers with a C-beta reverse primer, nine to ten cycles each. One entry per CDR3 protein, called by TCRdb with MiXCR from the multiplex PCR reads. The repertoire holds over 250,000 distinct CDR3 sequences, with almost 60% as singletons. In addition to blood RNA drawn from unsorted whole blood, germline DNA was extracted. The sequencing input was peripheral blood. These receptor sequences come from a woman aged 30 to 39 with primary liver carcinoma and hepatitis B virus infection.

To note about this clonotype: The junction and the germline gene differ at one end; a read error may be behind it. The chain uses TRBV6-5 and TRBJ1-2; tentative D call: TRBD1 (5 bases). The CDR3 loop spans 13 amino acids. CDR1 is MNHEY, CDR2 SVGAGI, per germline. The CDR3, as DNA: TGTGCCAGGAGTTATCTAGGGGACTATGGCTACACTTTC. Translation gives CARSYLGDYGYTF.

In its sample, this clonotype was seen once. This CDR3 is missing its conserved last phenylalanine or tryptophan, likely due to a read error. J is TRBJ2-1 and V is TRBV11-3; weak D call: TRBD1 (5 bases). Germline V gives CDR1 SGHNT, CDR2 YENEEA. The CDR3 is 16 residues long. This CDR3 is CASSLDPGIGNNKQFL. CDR3 DNA sequence: TGTGCCAGCAGCTTAGATCCAGGGATTGGGAACAATAAGCAGTTCTTG.

Of note for this clonotype: The conserved phenylalanine or tryptophan normally closing the CDR3 is absent here, so this likely arose from a read error. This sequence joins TRBV11-3 and TRBJ2-6; D gene unclear. Germline V gene lookup returns CDR1 SGHNT and CDR2 YENEEA. This CDR3 is 13 amino acids long. The CDR3, as DNA: TGTGCCAACAGCTTCGTCGGGGCCAACGTCCTGACTATC. This sequence encodes CANSFVGANVLTI.

The chain couples TRBV6-1 to TRBJ2-3, with TRBD2 matching over 7 bases. CDR1 and CDR2 (germline): MNHNS, SASEGT. The ends lost 6 bases at V and 5 bases at J; junction bases unmatched: 5. The CDR3 loop spans 13 amino acids. For the CDR3, the DNA is TGTGCCAGCAGGGCACCTAGCGGAGATACGCAGTATTTT. Amino acid sequence: CASRAPSGDTQYF.

The chain carries TRBV2 and TRBJ2-3; either TRBD1 or TRBD2 may supply D (5 bases each). Germline CDR1 SNHLY, CDR2 FYNNEI. There are 14 residues in the CDR3. Trimming removed 1 base at V and 8 bases at J, with 13 bases between. The CDR3 loop reads CASSEVVFGGTQYF. The CDR3 DNA is TGTGCCAGCAGTGAAGTGGTATTTGGGGGTACGCAGTATTTT.

The chain employs TRBV12-3 or TRBV12-4 and TRBJ2-5; 8 nucleotides align to TRBD2. Trimming cost V 3 bases and J 2 bases; bases outside gene matches: 17. The CDR3 is made up of 19 amino acids. The CDR3 here is CASSFIPIAGRGGQETQYF. The CDR3 DNA reads as TGTGCCAGCAGTTTTATCCCCATAGCGGGGAGGGGGGGGCAAGAGACCCAGTACTTC.

This clonotype was observed many times. The V gene is TRBV11-2, the J gene TRBJ1-3; a weak D match, TRBD1 (6 bases). The ends were cut back, 2 bases at V and 2 bases at J, with 16 bases in the middle. The CDR3 length is 17 residues. Germline V gives CDR1 SGHAT, CDR2 FQNNGV. In DNA form, the CDR3 reads TGTGCCAGCAGCTTATACCCGGGGGGGCGGCCTGGAAACACCATATATTTT. This translates into CASSLYPGGRPGNTIYF.

This clonotype came up many times. This chain joins TRBV12-3 or TRBV12-4 and TRBJ1-5; D may be TRBD1 (5 bases). The CDR3 consists of 13 residues. Between the trimmed V and J ends, which lost 5 bases and 7 bases, there was a span of 12 bases. The CDR3 loop is CASSPGTKQPQHF. In nucleotides, the CDR3 is TGTGCCAGCAGTCCAGGGACCAAACAGCCCCAGCATTTT.

This clonotype has just a few counts. The V call is TRBV29-1, the J call TRBJ2-2; D is uncertain. The CDR3 loop spans 14 amino acids. Trimming took 4 bases from V and 5 from J, leaving 14 bases between them. Germline V gives CDR1 SQVTM, CDR2 ANQGSEA. The CDR3 here is CSVGARVGTGELFF. CDR3 sequence (DNA): TGCAGCGTTGGGGCTCGGGTGGGTACCGGGGAGCTGTTTTTT.

This clonotype was counted many times. J is TRBJ2-1 and V is TRBV11-2; no reliable D call. V was trimmed by 5 bases and J by 10 bases, leaving 9 bases between them. The CDR3 spans 11 residues. Germline CDR1 SGHAT, CDR2 FQNNGV. CDR3 sequence (DNA): TGTGCCAGCAGCCTAGTATGGGAGCAGTTCTTC. Translated, it gives CASSLVWEQFF.

There are a few counts of this clonotype. The chain joins TRBV5-4 to TRBJ2-5; a weak D match, TRBD1 (6 bases). CDR1 and CDR2 from the germline V gene are SGHNT and YYREEE (reference sequence). This CDR3 region has 14 residues. V was pared by 0 bases and J by 5 bases, with 11 bases between. For the CDR3, the DNA is TGTGCCAGCAGCTTGGATCACAGGGAGGAGACCCAGTACTTC. It yields the protein CASSLDHREETQYF.

As for this clonotype: Its ends do not fully match the called genes, so a read error is possible. V gene TRBV11-2 combines with J gene TRBJ1-2; tentative D call: TRBD1 (6 bases). The CDR3 has 14 residues. Germline V gene lookup returns CDR1 SGHAT and CDR2 FQNNGV. CDR3 sequence: CANSLDRTNYGYTF. CDR3 bases: TGTGCTAACAGCTTGGACAGAACTAACTATGGCTACACCTTT.

With regard to this clonotype: Given the absence of the conserved phenylalanine or tryptophan at the CDR3 end, a read error is likely. J is TRBJ2-5 and V is TRBV12-5, with D unresolved. V lost 5 bases and J lost 5, with 18 bases in between. CDR1 is LGHNT, CDR2 FRNRAP, per germline. This CDR3 region has 15 residues. The chain's CDR3 is CASGPERAYRETQYL. CDR3 in DNA: TGTGCTAGTGGTCCTGAAAGGGCGTACCGGGAGACCCAGTACTTA.

A note on this clonotype: A much larger clone differs from this one at a single base, so this may be a read error. The rearrangement uses TRBV6-2 or TRBV6-3 and TRBJ2-2; D perhaps matches TRBD1 (6 bases). The length of the CDR3 is 15 residues. The germline V gene has CDR1 MNHEY and CDR2 SVGEGT. The CDR3 coding sequence is TGTGCCAGCCGAACAGGGTTGGGGAACACCGGGGAGCCGTTTTTT. Residues: CASRTGLGNTGEPFF.

This clonotype was detected ten times or more. The rearrangement uses TRBV11-2 and TRBJ1-2; D is unclear. Germline V gene lookup returns CDR1 SGHAT and CDR2 FQNNGV. This CDR3 contains 12 residues. V lost 1 base, J lost 5 bases, and 5 bases lay in between. The CDR3 coding sequence is TGTGCCAGCAGCTTAGTGGGATATGGCTACACCTTC. This encodes CASSLVGYGYTF.

The V and J genes are TRBV5-1 and TRBJ2-2, with 9 bases that match TRBD2. This CDR3 has 16 residues. The V segment lost 3 bases and the J segment 2 bases; nucleotides outside the gene matches: 5. Germline V gene lookup returns CDR1 SGHRS and CDR2 YFSETQ. The CDR3 bases are TGCGCCAGCAGCTATACTAGCGGGCCTAACACCGGGGAGCTGTTTTTT. It is translated as CASSYTSGPNTGELFF.

The sample holds one count of this clonotype. A read error may explain this, as a much larger clone is one base away. This chain links TRBV12-3 or TRBV12-4 with TRBJ2-2; D is unresolved. This CDR3 contains 14 residues. CDR3 protein: CANSLAARPGELFF. The DNA for the CDR3 is TGTGCCAACAGTTTGGCCGCTAGGCCCGGGGAGCTGTTTTTT.

The chain has TRBV6-2 or TRBV6-3 and TRBJ2-2; D is possibly TRBD2 (5 bases). This CDR3 is built from 15 residues. V lost 2 bases to trimming and J lost 5 bases, with 12 bases between them. Germline V gene lookup returns CDR1 MNHEY and CDR2 SVGEGT. Written as DNA, the CDR3 is TGTGCCAGCAGTTACGCGGGCAAATCAACCGGGGAGCTGTTTTTT. Its translation is CASSYAGKSTGELFF.